A selection of T cell receptor beta chains follows, all from one sample in a study of blood T cell repertoires in COVID-19. Repertoires were generated with immunoSEQ multiplex PCR, while TCRdb's copy carries only in-frame clones and drops some. This sample has under 150,000 clones, with 80% to 90% found just once. Sample: peripheral blood. The receptors originated from a man aged 40-49 years with acute or convalescent COVID-19. CDR3s include the opening cysteine and the closing phenylalanine or tryptophan. The order of the fields is CDR3 protein, CDR3 DNA, J gene, V gene, D gene, clone size. D genes are given only for firm matches. A row's size may be missing; if present it is once, few, many or a size class.

CDR3 protein: CASSLTRDNEQFF; CDR3 DNA: TGTGCCAGCAGCTTAACCCGGGACAATGAGCAGTTCTTC; J gene: TRBJ2-1; V gene: TRBV7-3; D gene: NA; clone size: NA
CDR3 protein: CASSLDLGLWGLADQETQYF; CDR3 DNA: TGTGCCAGCAGCTTAGATCTTGGTTTATGGGGACTAGCGGACCAAGAGACCCAGTACTTC; J gene: TRBJ2-5; V gene: TRBV11-2; D gene: TRBD2; clone size: NA
CDR3 protein: CASSLEVLAGGPPGELFF; CDR3 DNA: TGTGCCAGCAGCCTCGAGGTGCTAGCGGGGGGGCCCCCCGGGGAGCTGTTTTTT; J gene: TRBJ2-2; V gene: TRBV3-1/TRBV3-2; D gene: TRBD2; clone size: NA
CDR3 protein: CATSDSAGLREQYF; CDR3 DNA: TGTGCCACCAGTGATTCCGCAGGGCTGAGGGAGCAGTACTTC; J gene: TRBJ2-7; V gene: TRBV24-1; D gene: NA; clone size: many
CDR3 protein: CASSRGLAGGGTGELFF; CDR3 DNA: TGTGCCAGCAGTCGCGGACTAGCGGGGGGAGGGACCGGGGAGCTGTTTTTT; J gene: TRBJ2-2; V gene: TRBV2; D gene: TRBD2; clone size: NA
CDR3 protein: CATSDFRAGKETQYF; CDR3 DNA: TGTGCCACCAGTGATTTTCGGGCAGGGAAAGAGACCCAGTACTTC; J gene: TRBJ2-5; V gene: TRBV24-1; D gene: NA; clone size: NA
CDR3 protein: CASSRGAYYGYTF; CDR3 DNA: TGTGCCAGCAGCAGGGGGGCTTACTATGGCTACACCTTC; J gene: TRBJ1-2; V gene: TRBV6-5; D gene: TRBD1; clone size: NA
CDR3 protein: CASTPILKQGTYEQYF; CDR3 DNA: TGTGCCAGCACACCGATCCTTAAGCAGGGGACGTACGAGCAGTACTTC; J gene: TRBJ2-7; V gene: TRBV21-1; D gene: NA; clone size: once
CDR3 protein: CASSIGGTIRAFF; CDR3 DNA: TGTGCCAGTAGTATAGGTGGTACCATCCGGGCTTTCTTT; J gene: TRBJ1-1; V gene: TRBV19; D gene: NA; clone size: once
CDR3 protein: CASSLVPGGTEAFF; CDR3 DNA: TGTGCCAGCAGCTTAGTTCCAGGGGGCACTGAAGCTTTCTTT; J gene: TRBJ1-1; V gene: TRBV7-9; D gene: TRBD1; clone size: once
CDR3 protein: CASQRAVTGELFF; CDR3 DNA: TGTGCCAGCCAACGAGCGGTCACCGGGGAGCTGTTTTTT; J gene: TRBJ2-2; V gene: TRBV18; D gene: NA; clone size: NA
CDR3 protein: CAWSVHADTQYF; CDR3 DNA: TGTGCCTGGAGTGTACATGCAGATACGCAGTATTTT; J gene: TRBJ2-3; V gene: TRBV30; D gene: NA; clone size: NA
CDR3 protein: CASSPNRGREQYF; CDR3 DNA: TGTGCCAGCAGCCCGAACAGGGGGCGGGAGCAGTACTTC; J gene: TRBJ2-7; V gene: TRBV12-3/TRBV12-4; D gene: TRBD1; clone size: NA
CDR3 protein: CASSRIAETGLVSQPQHF; CDR3 DNA: TGTGCCAGCAGTCGTATTGCTGAGACAGGTTTAGTAAGTCAGCCCCAGCATTTT; J gene: TRBJ1-5; V gene: TRBV6-6; D gene: NA; clone size: once
CDR3 protein: CASSLPGGEETQYF; CDR3 DNA: TGCGCCAGCAGCTTGCCTGGGGGGGAGGAGACCCAGTACTTC; J gene: TRBJ2-5; V gene: TRBV5-1; D gene: TRBD2; clone size: once
CDR3 protein: CASSFGTGGLETQYF; CDR3 DNA: TGTGCCAGCAGCTTCGGGACAGGGGGCTTGGAGACCCAGTACTTC; J gene: TRBJ2-5; V gene: TRBV5-4; D gene: TRBD1; clone size: NA
CDR3 protein: CASSLGWTGALGEQYF; CDR3 DNA: TGTGCCAGCAGCTTGGGTTGGACAGGGGCCCTAGGCGAGCAGTACTTC; J gene: TRBJ2-7; V gene: TRBV5-6; D gene: TRBD1; clone size: NA
CDR3 protein: CASSQDEAGDHNEQFF; CDR3 DNA: TGTGCCAGCAGCCAAGATGAAGCGGGGGACCACAATGAGCAGTTCTTC; J gene: TRBJ2-1; V gene: TRBV4-2; D gene: TRBD2; clone size: NA
CDR3 protein: CAWSRQGARANEKLFF; CDR3 DNA: TGTGCCTGGAGTCGACAGGGGGCGCGGGCTAATGAAAAACTGTTTTTT; J gene: TRBJ1-4; V gene: TRBV30; D gene: TRBD1; clone size: NA
CDR3 protein: CASSLRCGQGNQPQHF; CDR3 DNA: TGCGCCAGCAGTCTGCGGTGCGGACAGGGCAATCAGCCCCAGCATTTT; J gene: TRBJ1-5; V gene: TRBV23-1; D gene: TRBD1; clone size: few
CDR3 protein: CASSFPEGATGANVLTF; CDR3 DNA: TGTGCCAGCAGCTTCCCCGAGGGAGCTACTGGGGCCAACGTCCTGACTTTC; J gene: TRBJ2-6; V gene: TRBV7-9; D gene: NA; clone size: NA
CDR3 protein: CAISEGAGTGELFF; CDR3 DNA: TGTGCCATCAGTGAGGGGGCTGGAACCGGGGAGCTGTTTTTT; J gene: TRBJ2-2; V gene: TRBV10-3; D gene: NA; clone size: NA
CDR3 protein: CASSFGQEQFF; CDR3 DNA: TGTGCCAGCAGTTTCGGACAGGAGCAGTTCTTC; J gene: TRBJ2-1; V gene: TRBV12-3/TRBV12-4; D gene: NA; clone size: few
CDR3 protein: CATPHLAGVSGANVLTF; CDR3 DNA: TGTGCCACTCCTCATCTGGCGGGGGTCTCTGGGGCCAACGTCCTGACTTTC; J gene: TRBJ2-6; V gene: TRBV7-8; D gene: TRBD2; clone size: NA
CDR3 protein: CASSETGEGYEQYF; CDR3 DNA: TGTGCCAGCAGTGAAACAGGGGAAGGCTACGAGCAGTACTTC; J gene: TRBJ2-7; V gene: TRBV2; D gene: TRBD1; clone size: few
CDR3 protein: CAWSVLTSANEQFF; CDR3 DNA: TGTGCCTGGAGTGTACTGACGAGCGCCAATGAGCAGTTCTTC; J gene: TRBJ2-1; V gene: TRBV30; D gene: NA; clone size: NA
CDR3 protein: CASSLLAGKDTDTQYF; CDR3 DNA: TGCGCCAGCAGCTTGTTAGCGGGGAAGGACACAGATACGCAGTATTTT; J gene: TRBJ2-3; V gene: TRBV5-1; D gene: TRBD2; clone size: NA
CDR3 protein: CAWSVGGPYGYTF; CDR3 DNA: TGTGCCTGGAGTGTGGGGGGTCCCTATGGCTACACCTTC; J gene: TRBJ1-2; V gene: TRBV30; D gene: NA; clone size: NA
CDR3 protein: CASSVSGNSGNTIYF; CDR3 DNA: TGTGCCAGCAGCGTATCGGGAAACTCTGGAAACACCATATATTTT; J gene: TRBJ1-3; V gene: TRBV9; D gene: NA; clone size: NA
CDR3 protein: CASSVGSRAHQPQHF; CDR3 DNA: TGTGCCAGCAGCGTAGGGTCCAGGGCCCATCAGCCCCAGCATTTT; J gene: TRBJ1-5; V gene: TRBV9; D gene: NA; clone size: few
CDR3 protein: CASSARQGAGGGSPLHF; CDR3 DNA: TGTGCCAGTAGTGCGCGACAGGGGGCAGGCGGCGGATCACCCCTCCACTTT; J gene: TRBJ1-6; V gene: TRBV19; D gene: TRBD1; clone size: NA
CDR3 protein: CASTQGNNQPQHF; CDR3 DNA: TGTGCCAGCACTCAGGGTAACAATCAGCCCCAGCATTTT; J gene: TRBJ1-5; V gene: TRBV6-5; D gene: NA; clone size: NA
CDR3 protein: CASSARDRGSTDTQYF; CDR3 DNA: TGTGCCAGCTCAGCCCGGGACAGGGGCTCCACAGATACGCAGTATTTT; J gene: TRBJ2-3; V gene: TRBV18; D gene: TRBD1; clone size: NA
CDR3 protein: CASSSVAGYGYTF; CDR3 DNA: TGTGCCAGCAGTTCGGTGGCAGGCTATGGCTACACCTTC; J gene: TRBJ1-2; V gene: TRBV12-3/TRBV12-4; D gene: NA; clone size: NA
CDR3 protein: CASSRSAGSGTGELFF; CDR3 DNA: TGTGCCAGCAGTCGAAGTGCAGGGTCAGGCACCGGGGAGCTGTTTTTT; J gene: TRBJ2-2; V gene: TRBV6-6; D gene: NA; clone size: NA
CDR3 protein: CATSDSRDSPLNEQFF; CDR3 DNA: TGTGCCACCAGTGATTCCCGGGACAGTCCGCTCAATGAGCAGTTCTTC; J gene: TRBJ2-1; V gene: TRBV24-1; D gene: TRBD1; clone size: NA
CDR3 protein: CASSQDRTGRIIRSGANVLTF; CDR3 DNA: TGCGCCAGCAGCCAAGATAGGACAGGAAGAATAATACGCTCTGGGGCCAACGTCCTGACTTTC; J gene: TRBJ2-6; V gene: TRBV4-3; D gene: TRBD1; clone size: NA
CDR3 protein: CATTPRGDGNTIYF; CDR3 DNA: TGTGCCACCACGCCCCGGGGGGATGGAAACACCATATATTTT; J gene: TRBJ1-3; V gene: TRBV6-5; D gene: NA; clone size: NA
CDR3 protein: CASSPLQLSDRGNTEAFF; CDR3 DNA: TGTGCCAGCTCACCTCTTCAACTTTCGGACAGGGGGAACACTGAAGCTTTCTTT; J gene: TRBJ1-1; V gene: TRBV18; D gene: TRBD1; clone size: NA
CDR3 protein: CASSQFSGQLHITEAFF; CDR3 DNA: TGTGCCAGCAGCCAATTCTCCGGACAGCTTCATATCACTGAAGCTTTCTTT; J gene: TRBJ1-1; V gene: TRBV14; D gene: NA; clone size: NA
CDR3 protein: CASSPAGDRGETQYF; CDR3 DNA: TGTGCCAGCAGCCCCGCCGGGGACAGGGGAGAGACCCAGTACTTC; J gene: TRBJ2-5; V gene: TRBV7-3; D gene: TRBD1; clone size: NA
CDR3 protein: CAISVGGGGGEQYF; CDR3 DNA: TGTGCCATCAGTGTGGGCGGGGGCGGCGGCGAGCAGTACTTC; J gene: TRBJ2-7; V gene: TRBV10-3; D gene: NA; clone size: NA
CDR3 protein: CASSRLSGGPAYEQYF; CDR3 DNA: TGTGCCAGCAGCCGGCTGTCCGGGGGACCGGCCTACGAGCAGTACTTC; J gene: TRBJ2-7; V gene: TRBV3-1/TRBV3-2; D gene: NA; clone size: NA
CDR3 protein: CASSYTSGGAYEQYF; CDR3 DNA: TGTGCCAGCAGTTACACTAGCGGGGGGGCCTACGAGCAGTACTTC; J gene: TRBJ2-7; V gene: TRBV6-5; D gene: TRBD2; clone size: few
CDR3 protein: CASSFIRGGANEKLFF; CDR3 DNA: TGTGCCAGCAGTTTCATCCGAGGGGGAGCTAATGAAAAACTGTTTTTT; J gene: TRBJ1-4; V gene: TRBV27; D gene: NA; clone size: NA
CDR3 protein: CASSQTEFQDTQYF; CDR3 DNA: TGTGCCAGCAGCCAAACAGAGTTTCAAGATACGCAGTATTTT; J gene: TRBJ2-3; V gene: TRBV3-1/TRBV3-2; D gene: NA; clone size: NA